Detailed here is one T cell receptor beta chain. Its antigen is unknown. The CDR3 is 15 amino acids. Trimming cost V 3 bases and J 4 bases, with 13 bases left between them. The germline V gene encodes CDR1 LNHDA and CDR2 SQIVND (reference sequence). These data belong to a study of OX40 agonist ivuxolimab in advanced cancers. Study at large: Among those enrolled, mean age was around 60 years (range about 23 to 79) and approximately 80% were male. Three patients, one with hepatocellular carcinoma and two with cutaneous melanoma, achieved partial responses. Overall study results and limits: Dose levels from 0.1 to 3.0 mg/kg saw CD4+ and CD8+ blood T cells expand clonally by week 6.

The assay was immunoSEQ multiplex PCR, and TCRdb's table has in-frame clones only and misses some. The sample consists of 75,000 to 100,000 clones, about four fifths of them appearing once. The TCR was taken from an adult with an advanced solid tumor such as melanoma, head and neck, liver or kidney cancer. This chain links TRBV19 with TRBJ1-3; weak D call: TRBD1 (6 bases). Sequenced here: CD4+ or CD8+ T cells sorted from blood, sampled in a trial of the OX40 agonist ivuxolimab. CDR3 in amino acids: CASSIRGQLGNTIYF. CDR3 nucleotides: TGTGCCAGTAGTATTCGCGGACAGTTGGGAAACACCATATATTTT.